The 5 T cell receptor beta chains given below trace back to one sample, sequenced in a study of vaccination and CD4 T cells after COVID-19. Their specific antigens are unknown. With the Oncomine TCR Beta short-read assay, DNA from cultured CD4+ T cells was sequenced. MiXCR was run by TCRdb on the PCR reads, yielding one entry per CDR3 protein. The sample contains 15,000 to 20,000 distinct CDR3 sequences, approximately 63% of which appear only once. Treatment meaning: 10-day PBMC culture with coronavirus spike peptide pools or control peptides (ViraFEST assay). Sequenced input: CD4+ T cells from blood, cultured in vitro. These TCRs come from a human donor who had recovered from COVID-19.

This chain uses TRBV19 with TRBJ2-7; D is perhaps TRBD2 (6 bases). This CDR3 has 15 amino acids. Looked up from germline, CDR1 is LNHDA and CDR2 is SQIVND (reference sequence). V was trimmed by 5 bases and J by 5 bases, leaving 19 bases between them. CDR3 residues: CASSPAGRMIDEQYF. The CDR3 DNA reads as TGTGCCAGTAGTCCGGCGGGGAGGATGATAGACGAGCAGTACTTC.

This clonotype was found once. V and J are TRBV5-4 and TRBJ1-2, with TRBD1 matching 11 bases. There are 15 residues in the CDR3. Unmatched junction bases numbered 10, after V lost 4 bases and J lost 8 bases. CDR1 is SGHNT, CDR2 YYREEE, per germline (reference sequence). In DNA, the CDR3 is TGTGCCAGCAGCACGCCGCGGACAGGGGGCGACGGCTACACCTTC. This gives the protein CASSTPRTGGDGYTF. The full variable domain, with the rest looked up from reference TRBV5-4 and TRBJ1-2, is ETGVTQSPTHLIKTRGQQVTLRCSSQSGHNTVSWYQQALGQGPQFIFQYYREEENGRGNFPPRFSGLQFPNYSSELNVNALELDDSALYLCASSTPRTGGDGYTFGSGTRLTVV.

The rearrangement uses TRBV6-5 and TRBJ1-6; a possible D gene is TRBD1 (6 bases). The V and J ends lost 4 bases and 9 bases respectively, with 7 bases between them. Germline-derived CDR1 and CDR2 are MNHEY and SVGAGI. This CDR3 contains 12 residues. CDR3 nucleotide sequence: TGTGCCAGCAGTTCACAGGGTTCACCCCTCCACTTT. Translated, it gives CASSSQGSPLHF.

The V and J genes are TRBV3-1 and TRBJ2-5; possibly TRBD2 for D (5 bases). The germline V gene has CDR1 LGHDT and CDR2 YNNKEL (reference sequence). The V and J ends lost 2 bases and 3 bases respectively, with 7 bases between them. The CDR3 contains 13 residues. CDR3 sequence: CASSQTRKETQYF. The CDR3 DNA reads as TGTGCCAGCAGCCAAACTAGAAAAGAGACCCAGTACTTC.

V and J are TRBV12-3 or TRBV12-4 and TRBJ2-2, with D perhaps matching TRBD1 (5 bases). This CDR3 has 14 residues. V dropped 6 bases and J dropped 4 bases, with 12 bases sitting between them. The CDR3 spells CASSLYRITGELFF. The CDR3 bases are TGTGCCAGCAGCCTTTACAGGATCACCGGGGAGCTGTTTTTT.